Listed below are T cell receptor beta chains from one sample, sequenced in a study of siplizumab effects on memory and regulatory T cells. Data came from immunoSEQ multiplex PCR; TCRdb stores just in-frame clones and leaves some out. There are about 110,000 clones in the sample; 92% occur only once, and roughly 0.75% lies in the top ten. The sample consisted of Tregs sorted from blood. The receptors shown here come from a human donor in good health. The CDR3 runs from the conserved cysteine through the conserved F or W.

len: 15
j_gene: TRBJ2-7
v_gene: TRBV6-5
CDR3aa: CASSFDTGGYYEQYF

len: 13
j_gene: TRBJ1-1
v_gene: TRBV10-3
CDR3aa: CAISAQMNTEAFF

len: 15
j_gene: TRBJ2-4
v_gene: TRBV18
CDR3aa: CASSTGTGNQNIQYF

len: 14
j_gene: TRBJ1-4
v_gene: TRBV7-2
CDR3aa: CASSLSRDEEKLFF

len: 17
j_gene: TRBJ2-7
v_gene: TRBV6-1
CDR3aa: CASSESVLTGWIYEQYF

len: 13
j_gene: TRBJ2-7
v_gene: TRBV27
CDR3aa: CARQLDRGQEQYF

len: 15
j_gene: TRBJ2-3
v_gene: TRBV6-6
CDR3aa: CASREGQGSTDTQYF

len: 14
j_gene: TRBJ1-5
v_gene: TRBV2
CDR3aa: CASSESGRAQPQHF

len: 14
j_gene: TRBJ1-1
v_gene: TRBV11-3
CDR3aa: CASSPETGHAEAFF

len: 16
j_gene: TRBJ2-1
v_gene: TRBV14
CDR3aa: CASSQGGANVPVEQFF

len: 16
j_gene: TRBJ2-5
v_gene: TRBV11-2
CDR3aa: CASSYGSVRLLKTQYF

len: 17
j_gene: TRBJ2-1
v_gene: TRBV7-2
CDR3aa: CASSFLLALRGYNEQFF

len: 16
j_gene: TRBJ1-2
v_gene: TRBV7-9
CDR3aa: CASSLSWTEANYGYTF